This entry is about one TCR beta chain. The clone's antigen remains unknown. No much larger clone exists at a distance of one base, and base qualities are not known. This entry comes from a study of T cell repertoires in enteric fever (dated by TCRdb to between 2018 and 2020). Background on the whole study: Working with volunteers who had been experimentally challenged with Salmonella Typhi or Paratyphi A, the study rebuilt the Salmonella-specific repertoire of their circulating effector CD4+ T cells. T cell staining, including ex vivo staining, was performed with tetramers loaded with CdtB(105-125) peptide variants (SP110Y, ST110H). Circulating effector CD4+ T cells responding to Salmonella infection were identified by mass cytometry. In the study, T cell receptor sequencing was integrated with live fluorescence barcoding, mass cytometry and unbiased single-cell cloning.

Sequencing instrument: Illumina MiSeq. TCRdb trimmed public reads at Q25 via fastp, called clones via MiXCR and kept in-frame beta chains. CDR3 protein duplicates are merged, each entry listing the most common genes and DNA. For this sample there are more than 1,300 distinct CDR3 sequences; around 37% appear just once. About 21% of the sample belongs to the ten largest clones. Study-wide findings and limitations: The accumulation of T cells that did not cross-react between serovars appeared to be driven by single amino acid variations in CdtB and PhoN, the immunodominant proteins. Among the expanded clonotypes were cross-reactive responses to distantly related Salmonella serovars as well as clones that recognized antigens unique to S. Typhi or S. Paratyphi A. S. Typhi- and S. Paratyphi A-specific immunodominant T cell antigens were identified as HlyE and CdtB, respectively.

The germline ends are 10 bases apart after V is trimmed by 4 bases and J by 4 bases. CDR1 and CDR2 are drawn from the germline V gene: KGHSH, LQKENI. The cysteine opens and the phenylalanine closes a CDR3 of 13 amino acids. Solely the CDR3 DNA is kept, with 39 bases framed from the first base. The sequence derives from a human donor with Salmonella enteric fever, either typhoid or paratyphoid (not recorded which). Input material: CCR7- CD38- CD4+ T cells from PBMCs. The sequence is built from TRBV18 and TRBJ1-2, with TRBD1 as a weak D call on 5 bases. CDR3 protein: CASSRDGAYGYTF. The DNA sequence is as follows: TGTGCCAGCTCACGAGACGGGGCCTATGGCTACACCTTC.